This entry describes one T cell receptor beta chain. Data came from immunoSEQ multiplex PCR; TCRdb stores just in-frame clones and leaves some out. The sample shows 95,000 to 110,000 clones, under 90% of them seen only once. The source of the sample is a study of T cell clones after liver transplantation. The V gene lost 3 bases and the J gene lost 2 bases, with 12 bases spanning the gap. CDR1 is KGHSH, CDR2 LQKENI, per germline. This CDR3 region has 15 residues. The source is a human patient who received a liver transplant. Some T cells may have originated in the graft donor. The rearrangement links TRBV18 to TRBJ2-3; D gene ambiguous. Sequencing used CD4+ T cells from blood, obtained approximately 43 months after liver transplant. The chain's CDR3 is CASSPPGTPTDTQYF. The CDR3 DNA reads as TGTGCCAGCTCACCTCCCGGAACACCCACAGATACGCAGTATTTT.